The entry below describes one T cell receptor (beta chain). It lacks a known antigen. Base qualities are not recorded, but no much larger clone differs from it by a single base. To demonstrate the VDJtools post-analysis software, the study profiled TCR beta repertoires from the peripheral blood of about a dozen young patients with multiple sclerosis. Multiple sclerosis patients were children and adolescents aged about 6 to 17 years. The sample is drawn from a study of post-analysis software for immune sequencing data (dated by TCRdb to between 2014 and 2016). About the investigation overall: Recorded disease courses included relapsing-remitting, secondary progressive and progressive-relapsing multiple sclerosis, with some patients lacking subtype annotation. Patient repertoires were compared against 11 to 12 previously published healthy control repertoires from donors aged roughly 6 to 26 years. A subset of samples was prepared in parallel using single-end sample barcoding, then pooled and co-amplified after Illumina adapter ligation.

The library was built by means of PCR. TCRdb lists the instrument as Illumina HiSeq 2500. Unique molecular identifiers were incorporated into TCR beta cDNA libraries to reduce PCR and sequencing biases. Per 1 to 10 million input T cells, approximately 500,000 cDNA molecules were obtained, such that each molecule approximated one T cell. The patient libraries were prepared and sequenced with the same protocol used for the earlier healthy control dataset. Samples belonging to the same batch were prepared together, multiplexed and sequenced on a shared HiSeq lane. In the authors' own workflow: MIGEC was used to process the raw barcoded reads, and molecular identifier groups with only a single read were discarded before consensus assembly and CDR3 extraction. Clonotype tables were post-analysed with VDJtools, and diversity was normalized by down-sampling all datasets to the smallest sample size. Repertoire overlap clustering matched CDR3 amino acid but not nucleotide sequences to correct batch-related cross-sample contamination. In-frame beta chains were kept once TCRdb had trimmed the public reads at Q25 with fastp and called clones with MiXCR. Every distinct CDR3 protein forms one entry, paired with its most common genes and DNA. TCRdb's processing, not the authors', yielded these V and J calls. The sample table lists some 890,000 distinct CDR3 sequences, about 57% of them with a count of one. The ten largest clones capture about 4.8% of the sample.

Based on the germline V gene (reference sequence), the CDR1 and CDR2 sequences are DFQATT and SNEGSKA. Taken from cysteine to phenylalanine, the CDR3 has 15 residues. This entry keeps only the CDR3 DNA: 45 bases, framed from base 1. What the authors observed across the whole study: Roughly 5 TRBV segments, including TRBV5-6, TRBV5-1 and TRBV20-1, were significantly more frequent in patients than controls. Compared with controls, multiple sclerosis patients had significantly lower normalized Chao1 diversity, a finding suggesting substantial peripheral T-cell clonal expansion. Direct clustering with F measure revealed strong co-clustering of samples prepared in the same batch, which led to a batch-effect correction. The control group was slightly older than the multiple sclerosis patient group.

This sequence uses TRBV20-1 and TRBJ2-7; tentative D gene TRBD1, with 6 bases matching. The J call may not be correct, given that the DNA end is closer to TRBJ2-5. Sequenced material: blood. This TCR was recovered from a girl aged 5-17 years with multiple sclerosis. CDR3 reads: CSAPGTGWGLETQYF. The DNA sequence is TGCAGTGCTCCCGGTACAGGGTGGGGGTTGGAGACCCAGTACTTC.